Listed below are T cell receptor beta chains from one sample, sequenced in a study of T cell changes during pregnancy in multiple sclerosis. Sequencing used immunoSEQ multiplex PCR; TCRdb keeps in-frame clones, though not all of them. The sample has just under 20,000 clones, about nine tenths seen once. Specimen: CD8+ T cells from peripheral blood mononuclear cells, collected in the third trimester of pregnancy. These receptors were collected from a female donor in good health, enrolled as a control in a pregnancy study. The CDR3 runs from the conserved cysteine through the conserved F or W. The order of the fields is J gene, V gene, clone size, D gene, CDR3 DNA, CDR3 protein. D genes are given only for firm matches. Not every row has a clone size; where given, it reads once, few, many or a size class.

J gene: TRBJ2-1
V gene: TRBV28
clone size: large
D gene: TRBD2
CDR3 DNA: TGTGCCAGCAGTTCCTATGCAGCGGGGGAGTATCAAAATGAGCAGTTCTTC
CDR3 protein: CASSSYAAGEYQNEQFF

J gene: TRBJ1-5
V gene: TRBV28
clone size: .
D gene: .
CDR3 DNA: TGTGCCAGCTCCGCGGGGAAAAATTGGCCCCAGCATTTT
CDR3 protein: CASSAGKNWPQHF

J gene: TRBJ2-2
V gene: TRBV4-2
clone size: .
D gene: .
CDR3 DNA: TGTGCCAGCAGCCAAAATTTGGAGGGACCCGGGGAGCTGTTTTTT
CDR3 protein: CASSQNLEGPGELFF

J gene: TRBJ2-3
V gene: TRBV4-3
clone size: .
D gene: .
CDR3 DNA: TGCGCCAGCGGACCATCTCAGGACAGCACTATAGATACGCAGTATTTT
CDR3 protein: CASGPSQDSTIDTQYF

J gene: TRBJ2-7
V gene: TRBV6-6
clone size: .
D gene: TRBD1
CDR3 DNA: TGTGCCAGCATTGGGGACAGCTCCTACGAGCAGTACTTC
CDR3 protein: CASIGDSSYEQYF

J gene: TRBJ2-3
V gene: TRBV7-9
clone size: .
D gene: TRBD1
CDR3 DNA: TGTGCCAGCAGCTTGCCCAGCTCTGGACAGGGGCCCACAGATACGCAGTATTTT
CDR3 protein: CASSLPSSGQGPTDTQYF

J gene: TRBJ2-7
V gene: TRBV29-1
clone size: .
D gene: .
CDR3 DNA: TGCAGCGTTGAGAGTTCAGGGGCTAACGAGCAGTACTTC
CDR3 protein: CSVESSGANEQYF

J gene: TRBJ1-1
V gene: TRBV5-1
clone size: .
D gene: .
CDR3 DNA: TGCGCCAGCAGGCAGGGTAACACTGAAGCTTTCTTT
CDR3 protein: CASRQGNTEAFF

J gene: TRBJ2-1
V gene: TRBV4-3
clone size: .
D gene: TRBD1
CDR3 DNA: TGCGCCAGCAGCCAAGTGGCAGGGGGCTACAATGAGCAGTTCTTC
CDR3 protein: CASSQVAGGYNEQFF

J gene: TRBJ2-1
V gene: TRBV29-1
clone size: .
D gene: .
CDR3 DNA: TGCAGCGCAGAGGGCCAACCCGGGCGGGACGCCGTCTACAATGAGCAGTTCTTC
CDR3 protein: CSAEGQPGRDAVYNEQFF

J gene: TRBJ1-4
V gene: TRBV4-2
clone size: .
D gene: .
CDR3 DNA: TGTGCCAGCAGCCCAGGTTGGTCGGAAGAAAAACTGTTTTTT
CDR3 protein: CASSPGWSEEKLFF

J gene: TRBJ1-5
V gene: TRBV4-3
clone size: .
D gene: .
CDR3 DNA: TGCGCCAGCAGCCAAGACGGGGGACCGGGCCAGCCCCAGCATTTT
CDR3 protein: CASSQDGGPGQPQHF

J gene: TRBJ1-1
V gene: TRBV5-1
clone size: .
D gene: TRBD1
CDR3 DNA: TGCGCCAGCAGCCACGGACAGGGCGCGAACACTGAAGCTTTCTTT
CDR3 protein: CASSHGQGANTEAFF

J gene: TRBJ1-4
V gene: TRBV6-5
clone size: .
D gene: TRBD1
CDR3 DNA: TGTGCCAGCAGTTACTCGGAAGGAACAGGGGATGAAAAACTGTTTTTT
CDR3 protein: CASSYSEGTGDEKLFF

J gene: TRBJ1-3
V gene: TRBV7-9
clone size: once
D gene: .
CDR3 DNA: TGTGCCAGCAGCGACACTGGAAACACCATATATTTT
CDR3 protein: CASSDTGNTIYF

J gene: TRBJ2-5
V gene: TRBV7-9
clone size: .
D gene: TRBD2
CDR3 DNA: TGTGCCAGCTCTGGGTCTAGCGGGGCCCCAAAGACCCAGTACTTC
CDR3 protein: CASSGSSGAPKTQYF

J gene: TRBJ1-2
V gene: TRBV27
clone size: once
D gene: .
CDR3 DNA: TGTGCCAGCAGTTCACAGGGCCCTAACTATGGCTACACCTTC
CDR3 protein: CASSSQGPNYGYTF

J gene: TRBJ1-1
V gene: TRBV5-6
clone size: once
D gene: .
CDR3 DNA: TGTGCCAGCAGCTTCCCCAGTGATAACACTGAAGCTTTCTTT
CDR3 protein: CASSFPSDNTEAFF